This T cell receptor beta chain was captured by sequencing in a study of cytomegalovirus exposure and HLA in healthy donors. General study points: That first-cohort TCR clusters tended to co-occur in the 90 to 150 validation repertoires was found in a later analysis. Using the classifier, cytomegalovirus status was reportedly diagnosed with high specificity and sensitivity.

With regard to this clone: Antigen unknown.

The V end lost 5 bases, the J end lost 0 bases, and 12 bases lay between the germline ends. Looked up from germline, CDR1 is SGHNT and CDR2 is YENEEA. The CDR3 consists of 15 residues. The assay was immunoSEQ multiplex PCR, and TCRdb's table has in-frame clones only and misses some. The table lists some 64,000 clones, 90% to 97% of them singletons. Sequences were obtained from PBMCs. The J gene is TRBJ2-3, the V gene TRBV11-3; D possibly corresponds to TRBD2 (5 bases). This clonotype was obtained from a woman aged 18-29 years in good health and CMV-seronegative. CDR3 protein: CASSPSPDSTDTQYF. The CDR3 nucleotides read TGTGCCAGCAGCCCTAGCCCCGATAGCACAGATACGCAGTATTTT.